These 14 T cell receptor beta chains share one sample of origin, sequenced in a study of Graves' ophthalmopathy and Graves' hyperthyroidism. Amplification of TCR beta CDR3 regions used RNA transcripts. An opening RT-PCR round employed HTBI primers and preceded a second-round multiplex PCR. A single record per CDR3 protein comes from TCRdb applying MiXCR to the multiplex PCR reads. The sample consists of hundreds of thousands of distinct CDR3 sequences, about 40% of them appearing once. Sequencing was performed on peripheral blood. These receptor sequences come from an adult man with Graves' ophthalmopathy.

A few counts support this clonotype. The CDR3: CAWSSQGSSGELFF. The CDR3 nucleotides are TGTGCCTGGAGCTCACAGGGGAGTAGCGGGGAGCTGTTTTTT. The rearrangement links TRBV25-1 to TRBJ2-2; 7 bases map to TRBD1. The junction had 13 bases not matched to a gene; V was cut back by 11 bases and J by 7 bases. This CDR3 contains 14 residues. CDR1 and CDR2 from the germline V gene are MGHDK and SYGVNS.

The rearrangement joins TRBV27 to TRBJ1-2, with D unresolved. Trimming cost V 3 bases and J 6 bases, with 11 bases left between them. CDR1 and CDR2 from the germline V gene are MNHEY and SMNVEV (reference sequence). The CDR3 sequence is 13 residues long. This chain's CDR3 is CASSFVEGDGYTF. CDR3 coding DNA: TGTGCCAGCAGTTTCGTGGAAGGAGATGGCTACACCTTC.

This clonotype turned up a few times. The rearrangement uses TRBV4-1 and TRBJ1-5, with D possibly TRBD1 on 6 matching bases. The CDR3 totals 16 residues. Germline V CDR1 and CDR2: MGHRA, YSYEKL. V shed 1 base and J shed 0 bases, with 10 bases lying between them. CDR3 nucleotide sequence: TGCGCCAGCAGCCAAGGGGGACAAAATAGCAATCAGCCCCAGCATTTT. Residues: CASSQGGQNSNQPQHF.

This clonotype was recorded once. One junction end does not reproduce the germline sequence, and a read error may be involved. The rearrangement uses TRBV10-2 and TRBJ1-4, with 7 positions matching TRBD1. CDR3 length: 15 residues. Germline values: CDR1 WSHSY, CDR2 SAAADI. The CDR3 region has the DNA TGCGCCGGCAGTGAGTTGGGACAGCCTAATGAAAAACTGTTTTTT. Amino acid sequence: CAGSELGQPNEKLFF.

This clonotype turned up a few times. The chain is built from TRBV6-6 and TRBJ1-1, with TRBD1 matching 7 bases. This CDR3 contains 11 residues. V lost 5 bases to trimming and J lost 8 bases; unmatched junction nucleotides: 2. Germline V gene lookup returns CDR1 MNHNY and CDR2 SVGAGI (reference sequence). The CDR3 here is CASSGGQEAFF. The CDR3 nucleotides read TGTGCCAGCAGTGGGGGACAGGAAGCTTTCTTT.

CDR3 DNA sequence: TGTGCCAGCAGTGCTAGAGATCAGGGAGGCTACACCTTC. It codes for CASSARDQGGYTF. This chain uses TRBV25-1 with TRBJ1-2; tentative D call: TRBD1 (5 bases). Trimming took off 4 bases at V and 8 bases at J, with 14 bases between the two ends. CDR3 size: 13 residues. The germline CDR1 and CDR2 sequences are MGHDK and SYGVNS.

This clonotype appeared many times. CDR3 residues: CASSYSGTGAFF. In DNA form, the CDR3 reads TGTGCCAGTAGCTATTCAGGGACCGGAGCTTTCTTT. The rearrangement links TRBV19 to TRBJ1-1, with D possibly being TRBD1 (5 bases). Deletions cut 6 bases from V and 10 bases from J, with 15 bases between. CDR3 length equals 12 residues. In germline, CDR1 is LNHDA, CDR2 SQIVND (reference sequence).

V gene TRBV25-1 combines with J gene TRBJ1-6; D might be TRBD1 (5 bases). The V end lost 2 bases, the J end lost 9 bases, and 11 bases lay between the germline ends. This CDR3 comprises 14 residues. Germline V gene lookup returns CDR1 MGHDK and CDR2 SYGVNS. The CDR3 nucleotides read TGTGCCAGCAGTGAACTAAGGGGAACTTCACCCCTCCACTTT. As protein: CASSELRGTSPLHF.

The chain recombines TRBV29-1 with TRBJ1-1; possible D gene TRBD1, 5 bases. Germline CDR1 is SQVTM and CDR2 is ANQGSEA. This CDR3 has 12 amino acids. Deletions cut 4 bases from V and 7 bases from J, with 13 bases between. The CDR3 loop is CSVVTGPNEAFF. The CDR3 coding sequence is TGCAGCGTTGTTACAGGCCCTAATGAAGCTTTCTTT.

This chain joins TRBV14 and TRBJ2-6; D is perhaps TRBD1 or TRBD2 (5 bases each). Trimming took off 1 base at V and 16 bases at J, with 17 bases between the two ends. This CDR3 contains 14 residues. The V gene's germline CDR1 is SGHDN and CDR2 FVKESK. CDR3 loop: CASSQASSARELTF. The CDR3 DNA follows: TGTGCCAGCAGCCAAGCGTCTTCGGCCAGGGAGCTGACTTTC.

V is TRBV25-1 and J is TRBJ1-1, with 9 bases fitting TRBD1. CDR3 length equals 14 residues. The junction had 12 bases not matched to a gene; V was cut back by 8 bases and J by 8 bases. Looked up from germline, CDR1 is MGHDK and CDR2 is SYGVNS. CDR3 protein: CASVSLGTGREAFF. The CDR3 region has the DNA TGTGCCAGCGTGTCACTAGGGACAGGGCGGGAAGCTTTCTTT.

This chain links TRBV25-1 with TRBJ2-1; a possible D gene is TRBD1 (5 bases). Trimming cost V 2 bases and J 7 bases, with 21 bases left between them. Germline CDR1 reads MGHDK; CDR2 reads SYGVNS. The CDR3 is 17 amino acids. This chain's CDR3 is CASSEGTGRVATNEQFF. The CDR3 DNA reads as TGTGCCAGCAGTGAAGGTACGGGCAGGGTGGCTACAAATGAGCAGTTCTTC.

This rearrangement joins TRBV13 to TRBJ2-7; possibly TRBD2 for D (5 bases). The germline V gene encodes CDR1 PRHDT and CDR2 FYEKMQ (reference sequence). The CDR3 spans 14 residues. Deletions cut 5 bases from V and 2 bases from J, with 13 bases between. Here the CDR3 DNA reads TGTGCCAGCAGCACACTGCTAGCCCCCTACGAGCAGTACTTC. This translates into CASSTLLAPYEQYF.

This clonotype was counted a few times. The chain carries TRBV12-3 or TRBV12-4 and TRBJ2-5; the D gene is possibly TRBD2 (6 bases). The V end was cut by 7 bases, the J end by 1 base, with 10 bases between. The CDR3 is made up of 13 amino acids. CDR3 sequence: CASTGSVQETQYF. The DNA for the CDR3 is TGTGCCAGCACCGGGAGTGTCCAAGAGACCCAGTACTTC.